This T cell receptor (beta chain) is from a study of T cells in Graves' hyperthyroidism and ophthalmopathy. This clonotype was recorded once. V dropped 5 bases and J dropped 0; count of bases not matched to a gene: 13. Per the germline V gene, CDR1 is SGHNT and CDR2 is YENEEA. The CDR3 has 18 residues. Researchers amplified the TCR beta CDR3 regions from RNA transcripts. Initially, a first-round RT-PCR of the TCR CDR3 employed the HTBI primer set. TCRdb re-derived calls from the multiplex PCR reads in MiXCR, one entry per CDR3 protein. The data contain under 500,000 distinct CDR3 sequences, over 12% of them seen just once; the ten biggest clones take up approximately 29%.

This receptor was taken from a man aged 45-65 years with Graves' ophthalmopathy. The sequenced sample consisted of blood. The rearrangement uses TRBV11-3 and TRBJ1-1; 9 bases map to TRBD1. The CDR3 here is CASSPRYRGRVLNTEAFF. The CDR3 nucleotides read TGTGCCAGCAGCCCCAGATACAGGGGGCGGGTATTGAACACTGAAGCTTTCTTT.